Presented here are 21 T cell receptor beta chains from one specimen sequenced in a study of blood T cell repertoires in COVID-19. This table comes from immunoSEQ multiplex PCR, and its TCRdb copy is limited to in-frame clones, with some not included. In the table there are about 360,000 clones, around 86% of which are singletons. The sample was peripheral blood. The source of these receptors is a human donor in a cohort sampled during active COVID-19.

The rearrangement links TRBV2 to TRBJ1-5; TRBD1 aligns across 7 bases. J was trimmed by 4 bases and V by 4 bases; bases with no gene match: 4. The CDR3 has 14 amino acids. In germline, CDR1 is SNHLY, CDR2 FYNNEI. For the CDR3, the DNA is TGTGCCAGCAGTGCGGGACAGTTTAATCAGCCCCAGCATTTT. Translated, it gives CASSAGQFNQPQHF.

This chain joins TRBV6-6 and TRBJ1-6, with a possible D match to TRBD1 (5 bases). Between the trimmed V and J ends, which lost 2 bases and 13 bases, there was a span of 15 bases. This CDR3 contains 14 residues. Germline V lookup: CDR1 MNHNY, CDR2 SVGAGI (reference sequence). The CDR3 sequence: CASSYSLGVSPLHF. The CDR3 region has the DNA TGTGCCAGCAGTTACAGCTTAGGGGTGTCTCCCCTCCACTTT.

The V call is TRBV9, the J call TRBJ2-1; 11 positions match TRBD2. V shed 4 bases, J shed 7 bases, and the junction held 7 bases outside the gene matches. From germline, CDR1 is SGDLS and CDR2 YYNGEE. The CDR3 is 15 residues long. For the CDR3, the DNA is TGTGCCAGCAGCCTTACTAGCGGGGGAGGGAATGAGCAGTTCTTC. Translating gives CASSLTSGGGNEQFF.

This clone was seen a few times. The chain carries TRBV6-5 and TRBJ2-7; 9 bases map to TRBD1. Germline V gene data show CDR1 as MNHEY and CDR2 as SVGAGI. V lost 8 bases and J lost 2; bases outside the gene matches: 7. The CDR3 has 14 amino acids. CDR3 nucleotides: TGTGCCAGCGGACAGGGGTTCCCCCCCTACGAGCAGTACTTC. Protein: CASGQGFPPYEQYF.

This chain joins TRBV24-1 and TRBJ2-3; TRBD1 matches at 8 bases. The germline V gene encodes CDR1 KGHDR and CDR2 SFDVKD. CDR3 length: 17 residues. V trimming: 1 base; J trimming: 0 bases; junction bases outside the gene matches: 5. The CDR3: CATSDFPGQASTDTQYF. The CDR3 DNA reads TGTGCCACCAGTGATTTCCCGGGACAGGCTAGCACAGATACGCAGTATTTT.

This clone was observed once. V is TRBV30 and J is TRBJ2-7; 7 bases line up with TRBD1. The V gene end was trimmed by 2 bases and the J gene end by 4 bases; junction bases not matched to a gene: 8. Germline values: CDR1 GTSNPN, CDR2 SVGIG (reference sequence). The CDR3 has 14 residues. In nucleotides, the CDR3 is TGTGCCTGGAGTTATTGGGGACAGAGATACGAGCAGTACTTC. It encodes CAWSYWGQRYEQYF.

For this clone: The sample holds other DNA sequences that translate to the same CDR3. The gene calls are TRBV19 and TRBJ2-6; D is ambiguous. In germline, CDR1 is LNHDA, CDR2 SQIVND (reference sequence). Trimming pared 2 bases from V and 3 bases from J, leaving 5 bases between. This CDR3 region has 14 residues. In DNA, the CDR3 is TGTGCCAGTAGTATAAGGAGTGGGGCCAACGTCCTGACTTTC. As protein: CASSIRSGANVLTF.

J is TRBJ2-3 and V is TRBV5-1, with 12 bases lining up with TRBD2. The length of the CDR3 is 16 residues. J lost 3 bases, V lost 4 bases, and 6 bases had no gene match. In germline, CDR1 is SGHRS, CDR2 YFSETQ. DNA for the CDR3: TGCGCCAGCAGCCCACGGACTAGCGGGGCGACAGATACGCAGTATTTT. Translated: CASSPRTSGATDTQYF. Full variable domain (rest looked up from reference TRBV5-1 and TRBJ2-3): KAGVTQTPRYLIKTRGQQVTLSCSPISGHRSVSWYQQTPGQGLQFLFEYFSETQRNKGNFPGRFSGRQFSNSRSEMNVSTLELGDSALYLCASSPRTSGATDTQYFGPGTRLTVL.

V is TRBV6-1 and J is TRBJ1-1; D is unclear. CDR1 is MNHNS and CDR2 is SASEGT in the germline V gene. V shed 3 bases and J shed 2 bases, with 10 bases lying between them. CDR3 length: 14 amino acids. The chain's CDR3 is CASSESHGNTEAFF. CDR3 nucleotide sequence: TGTGCCAGCAGTGAGTCGCACGGTAACACTGAAGCTTTCTTT.

The J gene is TRBJ2-3, the V gene TRBV27, with 13 bases identical to TRBD2. CDR3 length equals 17 residues. Germline V gene data show CDR1 as MNHEY and CDR2 as SMNVEV (reference sequence). The trim removed 4 bases at V and 2 bases at J, leaving 6 bases unmatched. The CDR3 protein is CASSSQTSGRLTDTQYF. The DNA for the CDR3 is TGTGCCAGCAGTTCACAGACTAGCGGGAGGCTCACAGATACGCAGTATTTT.

This chain joins TRBV11-3 and TRBJ1-2; 8 positions agree with TRBD1. Germline V gene data show CDR1 as SGHNT and CDR2 as YENEEA. CDR3 length: 14 residues. The junction had 3 bases not matched to a gene; V was cut back by 0 bases and J by 6 bases. The CDR3 sequence is CASSLDSGGDGYTF. Here the CDR3 DNA reads TGTGCCAGCAGCTTAGATTCAGGGGGCGATGGCTACACCTTC.

This chain connects TRBV29-1 to TRBJ2-3, with D perhaps TRBD2 (6 bases). The CDR3 totals 14 residues. CDR1 and CDR2 (germline): SQVTM, ANQGSEA. V was trimmed by 5 bases and J by 1 base, leaving 13 bases between them. As DNA, the CDR3 is TGCAGCGTTCAAATTAGCGGCGGCACAGATACGCAGTATTTT. As protein: CSVQISGGTDTQYF.

V is TRBV15 and J is TRBJ1-5; weak D call: TRBD1 (5 bases). V lost 6 bases and J lost 5, with 17 bases in between. Per germline, CDR1 LNHNV and CDR2 YYDKDF (reference sequence). CDR3 length: 15 amino acids. CDR3: CATSSSRAIHQPQHF. The CDR3 region has the DNA TGTGCCACCAGTAGTAGCAGGGCTATCCATCAGCCCCAGCATTTT.

V usage is TRBV19 and J usage is TRBJ2-4; maybe TRBD1 (5 bases). The V end lost 3 bases, the J end lost 0 bases, and 15 bases lay between the germline ends. Germline assignment: CDR1 LNHDA and CDR2 SQIVND (reference sequence). This CDR3 is 17 amino acids long. CDR3 protein: CASSIRTRAVAKNIQYF. The CDR3 DNA reads as TGTGCCAGTAGTATCCGGACAAGAGCCGTAGCCAAAAACATTCAGTACTTC.

The genes are TRBV6-5 and TRBJ2-2, with 9 bases identical to TRBD2. Per the germline V gene, CDR1 is MNHEY and CDR2 is SVGAGI. V dropped 2 bases and J dropped 7; count of bases not matched to a gene: 8. This CDR3 has 16 amino acids. This chain's CDR3 is CASSYPAGGLGGELFF. The CDR3 region has the DNA TGTGCCAGCAGTTACCCTGCGGGGGGGCTGGGCGGGGAGCTGTTTTTT.

The V gene is TRBV30, the J gene TRBJ1-5, with D possibly matching TRBD1 (6 bases). V lost 2 bases and J lost 3, with 8 bases in between. The CDR3 consists of 13 residues. Looked up from germline, CDR1 is GTSNPN and CDR2 is SVGIG (reference sequence). CDR3 residues: CAWSHRDNQPQHF. As DNA, the CDR3 is TGTGCCTGGAGTCACAGGGACAATCAGCCCCAGCATTTT.

The chain is built from TRBV5-6 and TRBJ2-7; tentative D call: TRBD2 (5 bases). CDR3 length: 14 amino acids. Germline V gene lookup returns CDR1 SGHDT and CDR2 YYEEEE. V lost 1 base to trimming and J lost 4 bases, with 12 bases between them. The DNA of the CDR3 is TGTGCCAGCAGCTTGTTCGCTAGCTTATACGAGCAGTACTTC. This translates into CASSLFASLYEQYF. Drawing the rest from reference TRBV5-6 and TRBJ2-7, the complete variable domain is DAGVTQSPTHLIKTRGQQVTLRCSPKSGHDTVSWYQQALGQGPQFIFQYYEEEERQRGNFPDRFSGHQFPNYSSELNVNALLLGDSALYLCASSLFASLYEQYFGPGTRLTVT.

The rearrangement links TRBV7-3 to TRBJ2-1; 11 bases are a match to TRBD2. V gave up 4 bases and J gave up 4 bases; unmatched junction bases: 6. CDR1 and CDR2 (germline): SGHTA, FQGTGA. The CDR3 totals 16 residues. DNA of the CDR3: TGTGCCAGCAGCTCTACCGGGACTAGCGGTTACAATGAGCAGTTCTTC. Amino acids: CASSSTGTSGYNEQFF.

This chain joins TRBV7-7 and TRBJ2-1; 7 bases are a match to TRBD1. CDR3 length: 17 amino acids. The germline gives CDR1 SSHAT, CDR2 FNYEAQ (reference sequence). Losses at the gene ends were 5 bases for V and 9 bases for J; bases not matched to a gene: 19. The CDR3 here is CASSPGGGQVGSGEQFF. As DNA, the CDR3 is TGTGCCAGCAGCCCAGGGGGTGGGCAGGTTGGATCGGGTGAGCAGTTCTTC.

This rearrangement joins TRBV7-2 to TRBJ1-1; D is ambiguous. The V end lost 3 bases, the J end lost 4 bases, and 18 bases lay between the germline ends. Germline V gene data show CDR1 as SGHTA and CDR2 as FQGNSA. The CDR3 runs to 16 residues. CDR3 sequence: CASSFLTHPWPTEAFF. CDR3 nucleotide sequence: TGTGCCAGCAGCTTTTTGACTCACCCCTGGCCCACTGAAGCTTTCTTT. The entire variable domain, with the rest obtained from reference TRBV7-2 and TRBJ1-1, is as follows: GAGVSQSPSNKVTEKGKDVELRCDPISGHTALYWYRQSLGQGLEFLIYFQGNSAPDKSGLPSDRFSAERTGGSVSTLTIQRTQQEDSAVYLCASSFLTHPWPTEAFFGQGTRLTVV.

This clone was observed a single time. The chain has TRBV7-3 and TRBJ1-6; D gene ambiguous. The germline V gene encodes CDR1 SGHTA and CDR2 FQGTGA. V lost 3 bases, J lost 10 bases, and 10 bases lay in between. This CDR3 spans 13 amino acids. The CDR3 protein is CASSLEGGSPLHF. In nucleotides, the CDR3 is TGTGCCAGCAGCTTGGAGGGAGGGTCACCCCTCCACTTT.